The sequence of this T cell receptor (beta chain) was determined in a study of control samples from healthy donors and cancer patients. Germline lookup yields CDR1 SGHTA and CDR2 FQGTGA. The trim removed 4 bases at V and 4 bases at J, leaving 12 bases unmatched. The CDR3 contains 17 residues. Only in-frame clones appear in the TCRdb table, and some are missing; sequencing was by immunoSEQ multiplex PCR. The sample lists 57,000 or so clones; around 94% were seen once. Sequencing input: blood. This receptor was obtained from a man aged 30 to 39 in good health. This rearrangement joins TRBV7-3 to TRBJ1-3; 8 nucleotides match TRBD1. CDR3 residues: CASSSLPGRGLGNTIYF. CDR3 bases: TGTGCCAGCAGCTCCCTGCCCGGCAGGGGGCTCGGAAACACCATATATTTT.